This TCR beta chain is from a study of cytomegalovirus exposure and HLA in healthy donors. Comment on this clone: No antigen is known for it.

This CDR3 has 14 residues. Trimming took off 4 bases at V and 5 bases at J, with 15 bases between the two ends. Per germline, CDR1 SGDLS and CDR2 YYNGEE. Study-wide points: In presence/absence analyses, roughly uniform sequencing depth across donors was assumed.

A multiplex PCR was run with 60 Vbeta primers and 13 Jbeta primers. Method: immunoSEQ multiplex PCR; TCRdb's copy keeps in-frame clones and lacks some. The table includes around 170,000 clones, 65% to 80% detected once. The receptor comes from a woman in her thirties or forties in good health and CMV-seronegative. The sample was PBMCs. The gene calls are TRBV9 and TRBJ1-1; D remains ambiguous. The CDR3 DNA sequence: TGTGCCAGCAGCCCCGGAGACGGCGGGACTGAAGCTTTCTTT. Translation gives CASSPGDGGTEAFF.